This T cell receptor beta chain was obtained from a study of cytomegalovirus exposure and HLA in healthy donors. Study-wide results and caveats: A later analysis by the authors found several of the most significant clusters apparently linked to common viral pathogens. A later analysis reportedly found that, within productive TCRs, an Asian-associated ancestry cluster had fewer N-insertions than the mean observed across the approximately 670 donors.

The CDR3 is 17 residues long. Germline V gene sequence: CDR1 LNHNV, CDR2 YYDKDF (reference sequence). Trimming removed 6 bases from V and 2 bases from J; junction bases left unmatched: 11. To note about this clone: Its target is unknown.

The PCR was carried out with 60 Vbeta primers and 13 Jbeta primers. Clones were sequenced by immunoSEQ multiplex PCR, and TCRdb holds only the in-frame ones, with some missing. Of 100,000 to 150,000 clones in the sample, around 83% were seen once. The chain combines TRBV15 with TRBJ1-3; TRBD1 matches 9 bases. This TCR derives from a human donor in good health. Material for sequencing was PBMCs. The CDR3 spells CATSPETGGVPGNTIYF. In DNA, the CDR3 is TGTGCCACCAGTCCAGAAACAGGGGGCGTCCCTGGAAACACCATATATTTT. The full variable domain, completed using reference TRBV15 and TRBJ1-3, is DAMVIQNPRYQVTQFGKPVTLSCSQTLNHNVMYWYQQKSSQAPKLLFHYYDKDFNNEADTPDNFQSRRPNTSFCFLDIRSPGLGDTAMYLCATSPETGGVPGNTIYFGEGSWLTVV.